This T cell receptor (beta chain) appears in the sequencing data of a study of vaccination and CD4 T cells after COVID-19. Study information: Treatment of control cultures consisted of a CEFX pool, an HIV-1 Nef pool, or no peptide.

Once obtained from cultured CD4+ T cells, the DNA was sequenced using the Oncomine TCR Beta short-read assay. TCRdb processed the PCR reads anew with MiXCR; each CDR3 protein has one entry. Of some 13,000 distinct CDR3 sequences detected, about a third appear once; the ten largest clones hold 9.5% to 13%. Treatment in this sample: approximately 11-day PBMC culture with coronavirus spike peptide pools or control peptides (ViraFEST assay). Dates of PCR positivity, March to December 2020, preceded the US Alpha, Beta and Delta variants. There are a few counts of this clonotype. Its antigen remains unknown. The receptor comes from a human donor who had recovered from COVID-19. The specimen was CD4+ T cells from blood, cultured in vitro.

The DNA of the CDR3 is TGTGCCAGCAGTTTAACCCGGGACAGGGAGACCCAGTACTTC. Translation: CASSLTRDRETQYF. The gene calls are TRBV12-3 or TRBV12-4 and TRBJ2-5; 8 nucleotides agree with TRBD1. The CDR3 totals 14 residues. Germline trimming cut 2 bases from V and 5 bases from J; bases unmatched to any gene: 4.